Listed below are T cell receptor beta chains from one sample, sequenced in a study of blood T cell repertoires in COVID-19. This table comes from immunoSEQ multiplex PCR, and its TCRdb copy is limited to in-frame clones, with some not included. Of 130,000 or so clones listed, 75% to 90% were seen once; the top ten hold under 35%. Source material: peripheral blood. Source of these receptors: a man aged 65-85 years with active or convalescent COVID-19. The CDR3 runs from the conserved cysteine through the conserved F or W. Each record gives: clone size, D gene, J gene, V gene, CDR3 DNA, CDR3 protein. The D gene is left open where the match is weak. Some rows mark clone size as missing; the rest say once, few, many or name a class of expanded clone.

>once|NA|TRBJ2-3|TRBV27
TGTGCCAGCAGCCTACAGGGGGGGGGAGATACGCAGTATTTT
CASSLQGGGDTQYF
>NA|NA|TRBJ1-2|TRBV30
TGTGCCTGGAGTGTAGAGGACAGCTATGGCTACACCTTC
CAWSVEDSYGYTF
>NA|NA|TRBJ2-5|TRBV3-1/TRBV3-2
TGTGCCAGCAGCCACTCCGGGACTGGACAAGAGACCCAGTACTTC
CASSHSGTGQETQYF
>NA|NA|TRBJ1-3|TRBV9
TGTGCCAGCAGCGTGGAGAGCTCTGGAAACACCATATATTTT
CASSVESSGNTIYF
>NA|TRBD1|TRBJ1-2|TRBV14
TGTGCCAGCAGCCAAGATCGCGGGAAGACCGGGACAGGACGAGGGGGCTACACCTTC
CASSQDRGKTGTGRGGYTF
>NA|TRBD1|TRBJ2-7|TRBV6-5
TGTGCCAGCAGTTACGCCGGGACAGGGTTACCCTACGAGCAGTACTTC
CASSYAGTGLPYEQYF
>NA|NA|TRBJ1-2|TRBV5-5
TGTGCCAGCAGCCATACAGGTGCCTATGGCTACACCTTC
CASSHTGAYGYTF
>NA|NA|TRBJ2-5|TRBV27
TGTGCCAGCAGCCCCCGGGGGGCTCATGAGACCCAGTACTTC
CASSPRGAHETQYF
>NA|NA|TRBJ2-1|TRBV29-1
TGCAGCGTTGAAGAGTATGGGACACAGTACAATAAGCAGTTCTTC
CSVEEYGTQYNKQFF
>NA|TRBD2|TRBJ2-1|TRBV6-5
TGTGCCAGCTTACTAGCGGGCTCCTACAATGAGCAGTTCTTC
CASLLAGSYNEQFF
>NA|NA|TRBJ1-1|TRBV7-2
TGTGCCAGCAACCCCCTCGGAGTGAACACTGAAGCTTTCTTT
CASNPLGVNTEAFF
>NA|TRBD1|TRBJ1-2|TRBV19
TGTGCCAGTAGTCCTACCGGACAGGGGTACGGCTACACCTTC
CASSPTGQGYGYTF
>NA|NA|TRBJ2-5|TRBV27
TGTGCCAGCAGTTTATCGAGGCTAAGCCAAGAGACCCAGTACTTC
CASSLSRLSQETQYF
>NA|NA|TRBJ2-7|TRBV18
TGTGCCAGCTCACCCACTGTCGGTACCTACGAGCAGTACTTC
CASSPTVGTYEQYF
>NA|NA|TRBJ2-7|TRBV18
TGTGCCAGCTCACAGGGGTACGAGCAGTACTTC
CASSQGYEQYF
>NA|TRBD2|TRBJ2-2|TRBV15
TGTGCCACCAGCAGAACTAGCGATATCGGGGAGCTGTTTTTT
CATSRTSDIGELFF
>NA|NA|TRBJ2-7|TRBV27
TGTGCCAGCAGTTTATCGAGCCGTCAGACTAGCTCCTACGAGCAGTACTTC
CASSLSSRQTSSYEQYF
>few|NA|TRBJ2-1|TRBV4-2
TGTGCCAGCAGCCAGCCCACAGGACCGAGTTCCTACAATGAGCAGTTCTTC
CASSQPTGPSSYNEQFF
>NA|TRBD1|TRBJ2-2|TRBV9
TGTGCCAGCAGCCCCTCCGGGACAGGGGGACGCACCGGGGAGCTGTTTTTT
CASSPSGTGGRTGELFF
>NA|TRBD1|TRBJ2-2|TRBV5-4
TGTGCCAGCAGCTTTGACAGGGAATTTACCGGGGAGCTGTTTTTT
CASSFDREFTGELFF
>NA|TRBD1|TRBJ1-4|TRBV7-6
TGTGCCAGCAGCTTAGCGGGACAGCAGAATGAAAAACTGTTTTTT
CASSLAGQQNEKLFF
>NA|NA|TRBJ2-1|TRBV28
TGTGCCAGCAGTTCCTCCTACCTGAACGAGCAGTTCTTC
CASSSSYLNEQFF
>few|TRBD2|TRBJ2-3|TRBV28
TGTGCCAGCAGTCCCTTCGAGAGGACTAGCGGGTTATCAGATACGCAGTATTTT
CASSPFERTSGLSDTQYF
>NA|TRBD1|TRBJ1-2|TRBV19
TGTGCCAGTAGTATACTCCTACCCGGCAGGGGGGACTATGGCTACACCTTC
CASSILLPGRGDYGYTF
>NA|NA|TRBJ1-6|TRBV6-5
TGTGCCACCCGACAGGCCAATTCACCCCTCCACTTT
CATRQANSPLHF
>NA|NA|TRBJ1-2|TRBV28
TGTGCCAGCAGTTTGGGAGGGGGGAAGGTCTATGGCTACACCTTC
CASSLGGGKVYGYTF
>NA|TRBD1|TRBJ1-1|TRBV7-9
TGTGCCAGCAGCCCGGGAAAGGACAGGGGCACTGAAGCTTTCTTT
CASSPGKDRGTEAFF
>NA|NA|TRBJ2-3|TRBV28
TGTGCCAGCAGTTCAGGACTAATTTTGGCAGATACGCAGTATTTT
CASSSGLILADTQYF
>NA|NA|TRBJ1-1|TRBV19
TGTGCCAGTAGTATTTTTGGACAGACAAACACTGAAGCTTTCTTT
CASSIFGQTNTEAFF
>NA|TRBD2|TRBJ2-5|TRBV6-1
TGTGCCAGCAGTGCAGGGACTAGCGGGATCGGGCAGACCCAGTACTTC
CASSAGTSGIGQTQYF
>NA|TRBD1|TRBJ1-2|TRBV5-1
TGCGCCAGCCACCCCGGGACAGGGTGGTCGGGCTACACCTTC
CASHPGTGWSGYTF
>NA|NA|TRBJ1-2|TRBV19
TGTGCCAGTAGTATAGCGGAGAGGGTCTCTTATGGCTACACCTTC
CASSIAERVSYGYTF
>NA|NA|TRBJ2-2|TRBV9
TGTGCCAGCAGCTTGGCTAGCAACACCGGGGAGCTGTTTTTT
CASSLASNTGELFF
>NA|NA|TRBJ1-2|TRBV27
TGTGCCAGCAGTTTATATTCAGGAAACTATGGCTACACCTTC
CASSLYSGNYGYTF
>NA|NA|TRBJ1-2|TRBV12-3/TRBV12-4
TGTGCCAGCACCCGAGGATATGGCTACACCTTC
CASTRGYGYTF
>NA|TRBD1|TRBJ2-7|TRBV11-2
TGTGCCAGCAGGCGTCCCGGGACAGGGGACGAGCAGTACTTC
CASRRPGTGDEQYF
>NA|TRBD2|TRBJ2-1|TRBV30
TGTGCCTGGAGTGTACATAAGCGGGAGGGCCGGGCCTACAATGAGCAGTTCTTC
CAWSVHKREGRAYNEQFF
>NA|NA|TRBJ2-1|TRBV11-1
TGTGCCAGCAGGGAATCAGTAGCGGCCTCCTACAATGAGCAGTTCTTC
CASRESVAASYNEQFF
>NA|TRBD1|TRBJ1-2|TRBV19
TGTGCCAGTAGTATAGGAGGGACAGGGGGCGCCGGGAGTGGCTACACCTTC
CASSIGGTGGAGSGYTF
>NA|TRBD2|TRBJ2-1|TRBV19
TGTGCCAGTAGCTCAAGCGGGAGGTCCTACAATGAGCAGTTCTTC
CASSSSGRSYNEQFF
>NA|NA|TRBJ2-2|TRBV28
TGTGCCAGCAGTTTAGGGGGCTTCTTGGTGAACACCGGGGAGCTGTTTTTT
CASSLGGFLVNTGELFF
>NA|TRBD2|TRBJ2-3|TRBV7-9
TGTGCCAGCAGCTTAGTAGCGGGAGGAGTAGATACGCAGTATTTT
CASSLVAGGVDTQYF